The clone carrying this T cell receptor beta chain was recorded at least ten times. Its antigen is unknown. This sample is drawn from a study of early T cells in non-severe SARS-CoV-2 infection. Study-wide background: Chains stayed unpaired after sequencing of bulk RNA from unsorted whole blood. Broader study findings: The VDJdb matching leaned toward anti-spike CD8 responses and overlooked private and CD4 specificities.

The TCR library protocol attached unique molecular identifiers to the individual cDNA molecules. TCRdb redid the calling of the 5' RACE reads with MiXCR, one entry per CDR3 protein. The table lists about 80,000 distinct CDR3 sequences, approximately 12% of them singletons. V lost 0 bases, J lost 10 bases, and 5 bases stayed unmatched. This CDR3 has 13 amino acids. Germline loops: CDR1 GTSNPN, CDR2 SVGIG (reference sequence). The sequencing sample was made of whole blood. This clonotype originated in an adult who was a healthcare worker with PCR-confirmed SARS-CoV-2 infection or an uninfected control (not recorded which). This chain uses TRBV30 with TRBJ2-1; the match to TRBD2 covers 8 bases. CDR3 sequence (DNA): TGTGCCTGGAGTGTTGGCGGGAGGTTGGAGCAGTTCTTC. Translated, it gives CAWSVGGRLEQFF.